The sequence of this TCR beta chain was determined in a study of cytomegalovirus exposure and HLA in healthy donors. Study outcomes and limitations: In a later analysis, an Asian-associated ancestry cluster reportedly showed fewer N-insertions than the approximately 620-donor mean. By HLA locus, TCR association rates varied in a later analysis, with DRB1 showing the most and HLA-C the fewest. Sequencing had likely introduced a cluster of highly shared sequence variants as an artifact.

Comment on this clone: Antigen unknown.

Germline CDR1 and CDR2: LNHNV and YYDKDF (reference sequence). The ends were cut back, 0 bases at V and 6 bases at J, with 12 bases in the middle. This CDR3 region has 14 residues. The study ran its PCR with 60 Vbeta and 13 Jbeta primers. TCRdb's table, derived via immunoSEQ multiplex PCR, lists solely in-frame clones and lacks some. The sample lists some 56,000 clones, 83% occurring once. This TCR was sampled from a human donor in good health. Source material: PBMCs. V gene TRBV15 combines with J gene TRBJ2-7; D uncertain. The DNA for the CDR3 is TGTGCCACCAGCAGAGATTTGGCTGGTGGCGAGCAGTACTTC. Its protein product is CATSRDLAGGEQYF.